What follows is one T cell receptor (beta chain) and its context. Cells designated naive CD8 were CD45RO-negative and were positively selected for CCR7, with terminally differentiated effector memory CD45RA+ cells excluded. TCRdb keeps only in-frame clones here, not all; method: immunoSEQ multiplex PCR. The table lists about 800,000 clones, roughly 96% of them singletons. These data originate in a study of shared clonotypes between healthy human individuals. This CDR3 has 15 amino acids. Looked up from germline, CDR1 is SNHLY and CDR2 is FYNNEI. Trimming pared 5 bases from V and 1 base from J, leaving 11 bases between.

The chain employs TRBV2 and TRBJ1-4; the D gene is possibly TRBD1 (6 bases). Material for sequencing was naive CD8+ T cells sorted from blood. This TCR derives from a man aged 30-40 years in good health. The CDR3 sequence: CASSQGWGTNEKLFF. For the CDR3, the DNA is TGTGCCAGCAGTCAGGGGTGGGGAACTAATGAAAAACTGTTTTTT.